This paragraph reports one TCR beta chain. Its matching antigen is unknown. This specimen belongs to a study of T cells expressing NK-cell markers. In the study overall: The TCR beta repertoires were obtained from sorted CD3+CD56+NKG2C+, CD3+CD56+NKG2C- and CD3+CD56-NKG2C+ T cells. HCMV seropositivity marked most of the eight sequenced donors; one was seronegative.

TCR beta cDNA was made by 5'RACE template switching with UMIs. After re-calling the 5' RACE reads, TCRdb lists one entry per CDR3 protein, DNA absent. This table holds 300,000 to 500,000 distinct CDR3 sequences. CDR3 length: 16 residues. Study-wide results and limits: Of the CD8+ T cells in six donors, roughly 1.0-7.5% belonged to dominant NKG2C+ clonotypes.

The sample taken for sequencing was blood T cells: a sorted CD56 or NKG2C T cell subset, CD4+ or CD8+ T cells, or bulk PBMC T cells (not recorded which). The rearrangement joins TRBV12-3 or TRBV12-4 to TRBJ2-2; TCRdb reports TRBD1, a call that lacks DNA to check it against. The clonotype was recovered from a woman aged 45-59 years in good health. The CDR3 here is CASSSLTGDSPGELFF.